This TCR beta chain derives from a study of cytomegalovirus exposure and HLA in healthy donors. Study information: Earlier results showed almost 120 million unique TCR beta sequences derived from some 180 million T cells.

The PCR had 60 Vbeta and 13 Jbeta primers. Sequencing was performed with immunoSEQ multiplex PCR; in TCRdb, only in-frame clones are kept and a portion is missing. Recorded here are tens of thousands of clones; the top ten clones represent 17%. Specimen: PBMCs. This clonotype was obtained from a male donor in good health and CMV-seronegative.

For the CDR3, the DNA is TGTGCCACTTCCTTGGACACGTACGAGCAGTACTTC. As protein: CATSLDTYEQYF. The chain couples TRBV19 to TRBJ2-7, with a tentative D call TRBD1 (5 bases). Trimming pared 10 bases from V and 4 bases from J, leaving 14 bases between. CDR3 length equals 12 residues. Germline V gives CDR1 LNHDA, CDR2 SQIVND (reference sequence).